The sequence of this T cell receptor beta chain was determined in a study of identical twins (dated by TCRdb to between 2015 and 2016). About the investigation overall: TCR alpha and beta repertoires from monozygotic twins, unrelated adults of various ages and cord blood were deep-sequenced to test whether fetal clonotypes persist. Replicate twin experiments were performed at different times using different library preparation protocols to rule out contamination.

Every donor was a healthy Caucasian. The twin cohort consisted of three pairs of female monozygotic twins, all aged about 18 to 29 years. Miltenyi CD45RO+ enrichment and human naive T-cell isolation kits were used to isolate memory (CD45RO+) and naive T cells from PBMC. Overall results and qualifications from the work: Compared with coincidental sharing between unrelated individuals, out-of-frame TCR alpha sequences shared between twins showed an excess of sequences with low generation probability. The excess sharing between twins in beta out-of-frame sequences was weaker because fewer shared sequences reduced the signal-to-noise ratio. Fewer insertions were carried by abundant cord blood beta clonotypes; a weaker similar trend was observed in young adult naive repertoires, while no such trend was observed in memory repertoires. Out-of-frame TCR alpha sharing in monozygotic twins was systematically underestimated by recombination models, whereas sharing between unrelated individuals was in agreement with the recombination models. Conclusions relied on cross-sectional statistical analysis, since the same donors could not be followed over many years. Zero-insertion analyses could be partly confounded by invariant T cells such as MAIT and iNKT, though diverse VJ usage argued against such confounding for most clonotypes.

The CDR1 and CDR2 encoded by the germline V gene are MGHRA and YSYEKL. V is cut back by 0 bases and J by 0 bases, with 13 bases in the junction unmatched. The CDR3 has 19 amino acids, counting the end cysteine and phenylalanine. The read is trimmed to its CDR3 DNA, 57 bases read in frame from base 1. Receptor libraries were prepared by 5' RACE. The reads were generated on an Illumina HiSeq 2000. A universal primer binding site was introduced by template switching, and a unique molecular identifier was present in the final cDNA, enabling accurate counting of TCR cDNA molecules. Specific primers in the conserved constant-segment region were used to synthesize first-strand cDNA for the TCR alpha and beta chains. To control for contamination, each cDNA library was double barcoded with a SMART-Mk sample barcode plus Illumina barcodes. TruSeq adapter sequences, together with Illumina sample barcodes, were added in two successive PCR steps. TCR alpha and beta cDNA libraries were sequenced on the Illumina HiSeq platform with custom primers. For the original study's pipeline: Unique molecular identifiers were extracted from raw reads with MiGEC, and CDR3 positions were determined with MiXCR. For each individual, recombination models were inferred using an EM algorithm with the repgenHMM and IGoR tools. Shared clonotypes were analyzed with the tcR package in R, and sharing was normalized by the product of cloneset sizes. To study raw recombination free of thymic and clonal selection effects, out-of-frame nonproductive sequences were analyzed. In-frame beta chains were kept once TCRdb had trimmed the public reads at Q25 with fastp and called clones with MiXCR. Rows with one shared CDR3 protein collapse into an entry with the most common genes and DNA. These V and J calls rely on TCRdb rather than the paper's analysis. This sample gives about 260,000 distinct CDR3 sequences in total; approximately 7% of them show up just once. Approximately 3.6% of the sample is held by the ten biggest clonotypes.

A word on this clonotype: What this receptor recognizes is not known. The record has no base qualities; no much larger clone is one base away.

The same data also went into a second study, on yellow fever vaccine responses in identical twins. The second publication reports: According to the authors, the vaccine-induced T cell response in identical twins seemed to be partly convergent and partly specific to each individual. In the study, vaccine-responding T cell clones were precisely tracked in identical twins.

This clonotype was obtained from a woman aged 18-35 years in good health. Rearrangement joined TRBV4-1 to TRBJ2-7; 8 nucleotides in the junction match TRBD2. Sequencing was done on a sample of memory (CD45RO+) T cells sorted from blood. Interpreted using the paper, the cell subset or site label stands for: CD45RO+ enriched T cells. CDR3 reads: CASSQELRLAFRSSYEQYF. The sequence in DNA is TGCGCCAGCAGCCAAGAACTGAGACTAGCGTTTCGTAGCTCCTACGAGCAGTACTTC.